This T cell receptor beta chain was documented in a study of blood T cell repertoires in COVID-19. Study as a whole: Sources were T cells, B-cell-depleted T cells, or PBMCs; the material itself was cDNA or gDNA.

Repertoires were generated with immunoSEQ multiplex PCR, while TCRdb's copy carries only in-frame clones and drops some. The sample holds 350,000 to 550,000 clones; more than 85% are singletons and the top ten take 4% to 5.5%. Germline V CDR1 and CDR2: LGHDT, YNNKEL (reference sequence). With 6 bases clipped from V and 4 bases from J, the junction kept 13 bases outside the gene matches. This CDR3 contains 16 residues. The clonotype was recovered from a woman between 25 and 40 years old with acute or convalescent COVID-19. The material sequenced was peripheral blood. This rearrangement joins TRBV3-1 (or the pseudogene TRBV3-2) to TRBJ1-2, with 8 bases lining up with TRBD1. CDR3 loop: CASRRTGTGGSYGYTF. For the CDR3, the DNA is TGTGCCAGCAGACGTACCGGGACAGGTGGTAGCTATGGCTACACCTTC.